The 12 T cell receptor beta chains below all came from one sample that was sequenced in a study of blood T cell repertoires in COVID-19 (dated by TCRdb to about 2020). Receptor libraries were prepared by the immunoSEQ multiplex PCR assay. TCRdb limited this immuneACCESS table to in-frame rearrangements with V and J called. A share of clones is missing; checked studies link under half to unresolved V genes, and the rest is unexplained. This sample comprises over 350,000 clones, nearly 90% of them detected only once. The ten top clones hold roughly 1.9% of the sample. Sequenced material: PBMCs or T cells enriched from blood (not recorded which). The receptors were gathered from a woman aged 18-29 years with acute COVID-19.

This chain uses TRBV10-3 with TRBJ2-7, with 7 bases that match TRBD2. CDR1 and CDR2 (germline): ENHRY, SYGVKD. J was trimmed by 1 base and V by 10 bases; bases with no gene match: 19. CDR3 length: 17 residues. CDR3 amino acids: CATLGGVGLTSSYEQYF. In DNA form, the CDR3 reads TGTGCCACCTTGGGGGGGGTAGGACTAACATCATCCTACGAGCAGTACTTC.

CDR3 DNA sequence: TGTGCCAGCAGTCGGACCGGGACAGGCGCCTATGGCTACACCTTC. Residues: CASSRTGTGAYGYTF. The rearrangement joins TRBV27 to TRBJ1-2; TRBD1 aligns across 8 bases. The J segment lost 4 bases and the V segment lost 5 bases, leaving 9 bases of the junction unmatched. CDR3 length: 15 amino acids. Per germline, CDR1 MNHEY and CDR2 SMNVEV (reference sequence).

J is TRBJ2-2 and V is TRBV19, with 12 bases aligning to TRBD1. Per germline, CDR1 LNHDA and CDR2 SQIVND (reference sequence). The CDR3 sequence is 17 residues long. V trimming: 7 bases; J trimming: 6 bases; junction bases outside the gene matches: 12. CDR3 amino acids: CASTLNPGQGASGELFF. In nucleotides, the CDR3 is TGTGCCAGTACCCTAAACCCGGGACAGGGGGCTTCCGGGGAGCTGTTTTTT.

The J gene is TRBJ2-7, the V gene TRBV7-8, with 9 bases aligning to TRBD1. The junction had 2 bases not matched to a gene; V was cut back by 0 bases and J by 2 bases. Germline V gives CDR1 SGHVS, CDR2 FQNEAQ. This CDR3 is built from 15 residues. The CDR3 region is CASSLAGTGPYEQYF. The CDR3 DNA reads TGTGCCAGCAGCTTAGCAGGGACAGGGCCCTACGAGCAGTACTTC.

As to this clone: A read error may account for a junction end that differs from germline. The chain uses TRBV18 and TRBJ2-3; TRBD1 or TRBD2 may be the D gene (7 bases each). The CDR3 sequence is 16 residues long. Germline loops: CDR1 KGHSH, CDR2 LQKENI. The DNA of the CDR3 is TGTGCCAGCTCCCCACCAGGGGGGGGGCACACAGATACGCAGTATTTT. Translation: CASSPPGGGHTDTQYF.

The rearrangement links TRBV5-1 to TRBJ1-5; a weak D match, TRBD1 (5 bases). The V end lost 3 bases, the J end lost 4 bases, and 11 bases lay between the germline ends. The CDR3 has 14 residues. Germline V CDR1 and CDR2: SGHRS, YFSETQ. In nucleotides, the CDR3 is TGCGCCAGCAGCTCCACAGGACCTAATCAGCCCCAGCATTTT. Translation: CASSSTGPNQPQHF. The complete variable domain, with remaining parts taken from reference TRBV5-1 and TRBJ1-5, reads KAGVTQTPRYLIKTRGQQVTLSCSPISGHRSVSWYQQTPGQGLQFLFEYFSETQRNKGNFPGRFSGRQFSNSRSEMNVSTLELGDSALYLCASSSTGPNQPQHFGDGTRLSIL.

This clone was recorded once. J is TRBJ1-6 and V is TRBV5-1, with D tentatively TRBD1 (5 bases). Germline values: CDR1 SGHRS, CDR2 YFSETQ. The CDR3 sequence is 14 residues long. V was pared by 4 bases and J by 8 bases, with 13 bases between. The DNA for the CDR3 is TGCGCCAGCAGCAGACAGACCACTGATTCACCCCTCCACTTT. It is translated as CASSRQTTDSPLHF. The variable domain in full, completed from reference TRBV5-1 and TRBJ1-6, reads KAGVTQTPRYLIKTRGQQVTLSCSPISGHRSVSWYQQTPGQGLQFLFEYFSETQRNKGNFPGRFSGRQFSNSRSEMNVSTLELGDSALYLCASSRQTTDSPLHFGNGTRLTVT.

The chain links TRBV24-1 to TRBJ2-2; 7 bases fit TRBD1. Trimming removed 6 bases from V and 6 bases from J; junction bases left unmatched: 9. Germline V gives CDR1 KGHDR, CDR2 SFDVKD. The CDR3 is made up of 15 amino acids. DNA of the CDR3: TGTGCCACCAGTAGCGACAGGGCGTACGCCGGGGAGCTGTTTTTT. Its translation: CATSSDRAYAGELFF.

The chain's CDR3 is CASSIGQFSIQYF. CDR3 in DNA: TGTGCCAGTAGTATAGGACAGTTCAGCATTCAGTACTTC. This sequence joins TRBV19 and TRBJ2-4; TRBD1 is a possible D gene (5 bases). The CDR3 sequence is 13 residues long. The germline V gene encodes CDR1 LNHDA and CDR2 SQIVND (reference sequence). V lost 1 base and J lost 9, with 10 bases in between.

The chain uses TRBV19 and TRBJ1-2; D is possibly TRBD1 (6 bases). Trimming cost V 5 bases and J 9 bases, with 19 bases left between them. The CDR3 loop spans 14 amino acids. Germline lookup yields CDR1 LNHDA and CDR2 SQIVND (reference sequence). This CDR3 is CASSLYGQLGSYTF. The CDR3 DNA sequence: TGTGCCAGTAGTCTATACGGACAGCTTGGGAGCTACACCTTC.

The CDR3 DNA reads TGTGCCAGCAGCTTCACCCTGCGAGAGACCCAGTACTTC. The encoded protein is CASSFTLRETQYF. The chain combines TRBV12-3 or TRBV12-4 with TRBJ2-5; D remains unclear. This CDR3 spans 13 amino acids. Between the trimmed V and J ends, which lost 6 bases and 4 bases, there was a span of 12 bases.

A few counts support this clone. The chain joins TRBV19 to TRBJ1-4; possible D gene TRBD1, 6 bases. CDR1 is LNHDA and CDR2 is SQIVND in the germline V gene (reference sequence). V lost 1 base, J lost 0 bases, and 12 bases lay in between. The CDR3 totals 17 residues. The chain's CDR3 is CASSIGRQAPTNEKLFF. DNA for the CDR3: TGTGCCAGTAGTATAGGCCGACAGGCCCCAACTAATGAAAAACTGTTTTTT.